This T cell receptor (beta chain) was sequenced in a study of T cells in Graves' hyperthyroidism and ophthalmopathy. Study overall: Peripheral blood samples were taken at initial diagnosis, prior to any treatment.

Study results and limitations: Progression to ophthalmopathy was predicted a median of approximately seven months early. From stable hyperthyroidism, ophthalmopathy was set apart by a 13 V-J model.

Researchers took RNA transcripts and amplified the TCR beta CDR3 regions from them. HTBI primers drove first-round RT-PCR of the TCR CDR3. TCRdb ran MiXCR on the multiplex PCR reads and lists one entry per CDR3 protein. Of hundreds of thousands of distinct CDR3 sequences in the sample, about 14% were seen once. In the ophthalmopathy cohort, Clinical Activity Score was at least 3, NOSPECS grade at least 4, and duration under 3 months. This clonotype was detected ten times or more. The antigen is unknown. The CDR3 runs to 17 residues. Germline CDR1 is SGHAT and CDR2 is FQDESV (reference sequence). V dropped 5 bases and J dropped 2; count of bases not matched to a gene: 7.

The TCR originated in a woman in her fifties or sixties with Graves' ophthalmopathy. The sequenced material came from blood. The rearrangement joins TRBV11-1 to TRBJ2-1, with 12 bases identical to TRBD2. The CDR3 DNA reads TGTGCCAGCAGCCCCTTGACTAGCGGGAGCCCCTACAATGAGCAGTTCTTC. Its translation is CASSPLTSGSPYNEQFF.